This TCR beta chain originates from a study of sequential checkpoint blockade in melanoma. This table comes from immunoSEQ multiplex PCR, and its TCRdb copy is limited to in-frame clones, with some not included. The table lists thousands of clones, roughly 17% of them singletons, with around 25% in the top ten. This clone occurred many times. Germline lookup yields CDR1 MNHGY and CDR2 SAAAGT. V shed 4 bases and J 4 bases; nucleotides not matched to a gene: 5. The CDR3 is 14 residues long. Treatment defined: randomized to nivolumab then ipilimumab (arm A) or the reverse (arm B). The chain recombines TRBV6-8 with TRBJ1-2, with 8 positions matching TRBD1. Sequences were derived from tumor tissue (inferred from file names), sampled from a patient given nivolumab and ipilimumab in sequence. This TCR was sampled from a human donor with melanoma. The CDR3 region is CASSSTGQAYGYTF. In nucleotides, the CDR3 is TGTGCCAGCAGTTCTACGGGACAGGCCTATGGCTACACCTTC.